A selection of T cell receptor beta chains follows, all from one sample in a study of T cells after yellow fever vaccination. MiXCR was run by TCRdb on the 5' RACE reads, yielding one entry per CDR3 protein. The sample contains approximately 510,000 distinct CDR3 sequences, roughly 22% of which appear only once. The sample was PBMCs, taken approximately 22 days after the first yellow fever vaccination. Receptors were obtained from a man younger than 35 who received the YFV17D yellow fever vaccine. Both conserved end residues are part of each CDR3. A D gene is named only where the DNA matches it firmly. Rows may omit the clone size; those that give it use once, few, many or a size class.

.	few	17	TRBV7-2	TRBJ2-3	CASSLRDSAYFIDTQYF	TGTGCCAGCAGCTTGAGGGACTCCGCTTATTTTATAGATACGCAGTATTTT
TRBD1	.	15	TRBV5-1	TRBJ2-5	CASSFGTGVEETQYF	TGCGCCAGCAGCTTTGGGACAGGGGTTGAAGAGACCCAGTACTTC
TRBD2	.	15	TRBV18	TRBJ2-5	CASSPPGLAAETQYF	TGTGCCAGCTCACCACCGGGACTAGCGGCAGAGACCCAGTACTTC
TRBD1	.	14	TRBV30	TRBJ2-4	CAWSERDRAHIQYF	TGTGCCTGGAGCGAACGGGACAGGGCGCACATTCAGTACTTC
.	many	12	TRBV4-2	TRBJ1-4	CASSQDGTLEIF	TGTGCCAGCAGCCAAGATGGGACTCTTGAAATTTTT
TRBD2	few	14	TRBV12-3/TRBV12-4	TRBJ2-5	CASSFGGARETQYF	TGTGCCAGCAGTTTCGGGGGGGCTCGGGAGACCCAGTACTTC
.	few	14	TRBV15	TRBJ1-2	CATSREAGNYGYTF	TGTGCCACCAGCAGAGAGGCAGGAAACTATGGCTACACCTTC
TRBD1	.	15	TRBV5-1	TRBJ2-1	CASSGSTGPGDEQFF	TGCGCCAGCAGCGGGTCGACAGGGCCTGGCGATGAGCAGTTCTTC
.	.	14	TRBV7-2	TRBJ1-5	CASSIRQGNQPQHF	TGTGCCAGCAGCATTCGACAGGGCAATCAGCCCCAGCATTTT
TRBD1	.	15	TRBV5-1	TRBJ1-1	CASSPDRADDTEAFF	TGCGCCAGCAGCCCCGACAGGGCGGACGACACTGAAGCTTTCTTT
TRBD2	few	17	TRBV11-2	TRBJ2-1	CASSLELAGVSYNEQFF	TGTGCCAGCAGCTTAGAGCTAGCGGGGGTGTCCTACAATGAGCAGTTCTTC
TRBD2	.	16	TRBV20-1	TRBJ2-1	CSARWALAGGFGEQFF	TGCAGTGCTCGCTGGGCCCTAGCGGGGGGATTCGGTGAGCAGTTCTTC
TRBD1	.	13	TRBV7-2	TRBJ1-2	CASRQDRGGGYTF	TGTGCCAGCAGGCAAGACAGGGGAGGAGGCTACACCTTC
TRBD1	few	15	TRBV5-1	TRBJ2-1	CASSGTGDPYNEQFF	TGCGCCAGCAGTGGGACAGGGGATCCCTACAATGAGCAGTTCTTC
TRBD1	few	15	TRBV6-1	TRBJ2-3	CASSEVTGATDTQYF	TGTGCCAGCAGTGAGGTGACAGGGGCCACAGATACGCAGTATTTT
.	.	15	TRBV18	TRBJ1-5	CASSPTTGGNQPQHF	TGTGCCAGCTCACCGACAACAGGAGGCAATCAGCCCCAGCATTTT
TRBD2	.	16	TRBV7-2	TRBJ2-1	CASSLQTAGVGDEQFF	TGTGCCAGCAGCTTACAGACAGCGGGGGTCGGAGATGAGCAGTTCTTC
TRBD1	.	15	TRBV6-2/TRBV6-3	TRBJ2-7	CASIDRTGGEYEQYF	TGTGCCAGCATCGACCGGACAGGGGGCGAATACGAGCAGTACTTC
TRBD2	few	14	TRBV29-1	TRBJ2-5	CSVEPRGGGETQYF	TGCAGCGTTGAACCGCGGGGGGGCGGCGAGACCCAGTACTTC
.	.	13	TRBV6-6	TRBJ2-1	CASSYVRDNEQFF	TGTGCCAGCAGTTATGTGAGGGACAATGAGCAGTTCTTC
.	.	15	TRBV5-4	TRBJ1-2	CASSPDVWTNYGYTF	TGTGCCAGCAGCCCAGACGTCTGGACCAACTATGGCTACACCTTC
.	.	19	TRBV4-3	TRBJ2-3	CASSQDSPFSGAGTDTQYF	TGCGCCAGCAGCCAAGACTCCCCCTTTTCGGGAGCTGGCACAGATACGCAGTATTTT
TRBD1	.	15	TRBV30	TRBJ2-7	CAWSVLDRVTYEQYF	TGTGCCTGGAGTGTACTGGACAGGGTAACCTACGAGCAGTACTTC
.	.	16	TRBV11-3	TRBJ2-1	CASSGGTAEFYNEQFF	TGTGCCAGCAGCGGAGGGACAGCCGAATTTTACAATGAGCAGTTCTTC
.	.	14	TRBV7-9	TRBJ2-1	CASSSSRRDNEQFF	TGTGCCAGCAGCTCCTCGCGCCGCGACAATGAGCAGTTCTTC
.	.	15	TRBV2	TRBJ2-5	CASSGLRTFQETQYF	TGTGCCAGCAGCGGCCTACGTACCTTTCAAGAGACCCAGTACTTC
TRBD2	.	16	TRBV7-9	TRBJ2-1	CASSSGLAGAYNEQFF	TGTGCCAGCAGCTCGGGACTAGCGGGGGCCTACAATGAGCAGTTCTTC
.	few	13	TRBV5-1	TRBJ1-2	CASSSTSEDGYTF	TGCGCCAGCAGCTCGACAAGTGAGGATGGCTACACCTTC
.	few	12	TRBV29-1	TRBJ2-5	CSVGPRGETQYF	TGCAGCGTCGGCCCCAGGGGAGAGACCCAGTACTTC
TRBD2	.	19	TRBV3-1	TRBJ2-3	CASSLLRTTSGAGGDTQYF	TGTGCCAGCAGCCTCCTAAGAACTACTAGCGGGGCGGGAGGGGATACGCAGTATTTT
TRBD2	few	16	TRBV7-2	TRBJ2-5	CASSRGLAGDGETQYF	TGTGCCAGCAGCCGCGGACTAGCGGGGGATGGAGAGACCCAGTACTTC
.	.	15	TRBV29-1	TRBJ2-3	CSVERNPPGPDTQYF	TGCAGCGTTGAGAGAAACCCGCCGGGCCCAGATACGCAGTATTTT
.	.	14	TRBV6-1	TRBJ2-3	CASSETWWLFTQYF	TGTGCCAGCAGTGAAACCTGGTGGTTGTTTACGCAGTATTTT
.	.	15	TRBV5-1	TRBJ1-3	CASSNTGQRGNTIYF	TGCGCCAGCAGCAACACCGGACAGCGTGGAAACACCATATATTTT
.	few	14	TRBV30	TRBJ2-5	CAWSAPPGRETQYF	TGTGCCTGGAGTGCCCCTCCGGGACGCGAGACCCAGTACTTC
.	few	15	TRBV7-2	TRBJ1-3	CASSLEARLGNTIYF	TGTGCCAGCAGCTTAGAAGCTCGCCTCGGAAACACCATATATTTT
TRBD2	.	13	TRBV7-3	TRBJ2-5	CASSRLAYQTQYF	TGTGCCAGCAGCCGACTAGCCTACCAGACCCAGTACTTC
TRBD1	.	12	TRBV5-1	TRBJ1-4	CASSLDRGKLFF	TGCGCCAGCAGCCTGGACAGGGGAAAACTGTTTTTT
.	few	11	TRBV7-9	TRBJ2-2	CASSPQMELFF	TGTGCCAGCAGTCCCCAGATGGAGCTGTTTTTT
.	few	12	TRBV20-1	TRBJ2-1	CSARVGFGEQFF	TGCAGTGCTAGAGTTGGATTCGGTGAGCAGTTCTTC
TRBD2	few	15	TRBV5-4	TRBJ2-7	CASSSTAGGNYEQYF	TGTGCCAGCAGCAGTACAGCGGGGGGAAACTACGAGCAGTACTTC
.	few	11	TRBV30	TRBJ2-3	CAWGTGDTQYF	TGTGCCTGGGGAACGGGGGATACGCAGTATTTT
TRBD2	.	15	TRBV5-1	TRBJ2-7	CASRPLAGGLYEQYF	TGCGCCAGCAGACCTCTAGCGGGGGGGCTCTACGAGCAGTACTTC
.	.	14	TRBV4-1	TRBJ1-2	CASSQDLSLYGYTF	TGCGCCAGCAGCCAAGATCTGTCCCTCTATGGCTACACCTTC
.	few	15	TRBV5-6	TRBJ2-3	CASSLFIGVADTQYF	TGTGCCAGCAGCTTGTTCATTGGGGTCGCAGATACGCAGTATTTT
.	.	15	TRBV6-1	TRBJ1-1	CASSDQWTGGTEAFF	TGTGCCAGCAGTGACCAGTGGACGGGTGGGACTGAAGCTTTCTTT
.	few	16	TRBV29-1	TRBJ2-1	CSVEGRGVYDYNEQFF	TGCAGCGTTGAAGGTAGGGGGGTCTACGACTACAATGAGCAGTTCTTC